This T cell receptor beta chain was profiled in a study of PD-L1 blockade in urothelial cancer. As for the study in general: Of around 31 patients, twenty-five were males with bladder-origin urothelial cancer. Typically, measured as a median, blood samples had 150,000 or so T cells.

Germline values: CDR1 MNHEY, CDR2 SMNVEV (reference sequence). Deletions cut 4 bases from V and 3 bases from J, with 10 bases between. The CDR3 has 13 residues. Repertoires were generated with immunoSEQ multiplex PCR, while TCRdb's copy carries only in-frame clones and drops some. Among 11,000 to 15,000 clones, roughly 90% were seen once, and the ten largest hold 15%. The chain couples TRBV27 to TRBJ2-7; D is unresolved. The sequence was collected from a man aged 70 or older with urothelial cancer. The material sequenced was PBMCs, taken around atezolizumab (anti-PD-L1) treatment. The chain's CDR3 is CASSWAPGYEQYF. The CDR3 DNA follows: TGTGCCAGCAGTTGGGCCCCCGGCTACGAGCAGTACTTC.